The rows below give T cell receptor beta chains drawn from one sample of a study of response to subunit inactivated influenza vaccine. One entry per CDR3 protein results from TCRdb running MiXCR on the RT-PCR reads. Among about 800,000 distinct CDR3 sequences listed, over 20% were seen once. This material consisted of PBMCs from blood, taken roughly 5 days after vaccination. Receptor source: a man in his fifties or sixties who received an inactivated influenza vaccine. The CDR3 runs from the conserved cysteine through the conserved F or W. A D gene is named only where the DNA matches it firmly. The size entry is marked missing in some rows and otherwise reads once, few, many or a size class.

d_call j_call clone_size v_call cdr3_aa cdr3_nt
NA TRBJ2-2 NA TRBV20-1 CSARDTAHGELFF TGCAGTGCTAGAGATACTGCCCACGGGGAGCTGTTTTTT
NA TRBJ1-1 NA TRBV20-1 CSARAPEGPYTEAFF TGCAGTGCTAGAGCCCCGGAAGGGCCTTACACTGAAGCTTTCTTT
NA TRBJ2-1 many TRBV5-1 CASSGGTDSYNEQFF TGCGCCAGCAGCGGCGGGACAGACTCCTACAATGAGCAGTTCTTC
NA TRBJ1-1 few TRBV3-1 CASSQDGSNTEAFF TGTGCCAGCAGCCAAGATGGCAGCAACACTGAAGCTTTCTTT
NA TRBJ2-7 NA TRBV5-6 CASSSGLSEQYF TGTGCCAGCAGCTCGGGACTCAGCGAGCAGTACTTC
TRBD1 TRBJ1-5 NA TRBV20-1 CSTKTGGGYSNQPQHF TGCAGTACGAAGACAGGGGGCGGTTATAGCAATCAGCCCCAGCATTTT
NA TRBJ2-2 NA TRBV18 CASSPVKGPGELFF TGTGCCAGCTCACCGGTGAAGGGTCCCGGGGAGCTGTTTTTT
NA TRBJ2-6 few TRBV12-3/TRBV12-4 CAISLLHLWSGAGANVLTF TGTGCCATCAGTTTATTACATCTATGGTCTGGGGCTGGGGCCAACGTCCTGACTTTC
TRBD2 TRBJ2-1 NA TRBV20-1 CSASNPSGSTEQFF TGCAGTGCTAGTAACCCTAGCGGGAGTACTGAGCAGTTCTTC
NA TRBJ2-7 NA TRBV5-1 CASSLAATFSYEQYF TGCGCCAGCAGCTTGGCAGCGACCTTCTCCTACGAGCAGTACTTC
NA TRBJ2-1 NA TRBV29-1 CSVEGGGLKYNEQFF TGCAGCGTTGAAGGGGGCGGTTTGAAATACAATGAGCAGTTCTTC
TRBD2 TRBJ2-1 NA TRBV3-1 CASSQGTRGGYNEQFF TGTGCCAGCAGCCAAGGAACTCGGGGGGGGTACAATGAGCAGTTCTTC
NA TRBJ2-1 NA TRBV7-9 CASSPAMSSYNEQFF TGTGCCAGCAGCCCAGCTATGAGCTCCTACAATGAGCAGTTCTTC
NA TRBJ2-1 NA TRBV20-1 CSASYGVLGNEQFF TGCAGTGCTAGTTACGGGGTTTTGGGCAATGAGCAGTTCTTC
TRBD1 TRBJ2-7 few TRBV11-1 CASSSSRAWDRSSYEQYF TGTGCCAGCAGCTCCTCCCGAGCCTGGGACAGGAGCTCCTACGAGCAGTACTTC
NA TRBJ2-6 many TRBV6-5 CASSYSKYGANVLTF TGTGCCAGCAGTTACTCGAAATATGGGGCCAACGTCCTGACTTTC
TRBD1 TRBJ2-5 NA TRBV12-3/TRBV12-4 CASNARQGPQETQYF TGTGCCAGCAACGCCCGACAGGGGCCACAAGAGACCCAGTACTTC
NA TRBJ1-1 NA TRBV5-1 CASSLSPVTEAFF TGCGCCAGCAGCTTGAGTCCGGTCACTGAAGCTTTCTTT
NA TRBJ2-3 few TRBV7-9 CASRRGNTDTQYF TGTGCCAGCCGGCGGGGCAACACAGATACGCAGTATTTT
TRBD2 TRBJ2-1 NA TRBV20-1 CSADPLAGASNEQFF TGCAGTGCTGATCCATTAGCGGGAGCGTCCAATGAGCAGTTCTTC
NA TRBJ1-5 many TRBV20-1 CSARRGNTGLNQPQHF TGCAGTGCTAGACGGGGGAATACGGGGCTTAATCAGCCCCAGCATTTT
NA TRBJ2-1 NA TRBV7-9 CASSLTGMDNEQFF TGTGCCAGCAGCTTAACGGGCATGGACAATGAGCAGTTCTTC
NA TRBJ2-7 many TRBV12-3/TRBV12-4 CASRSTGNPYEQYF TGTGCCAGCAGATCAACAGGGAATCCCTACGAGCAGTACTTC
TRBD2 TRBJ2-1 NA TRBV7-9 CASGTRLNEQFF TGTGCCAGCGGGACTAGGCTCAATGAGCAGTTCTTC
NA TRBJ2-1 many TRBV29-1 CSVDNEQFF TGCAGCGTTGACAATGAGCAGTTCTTC
NA TRBJ1-4 NA TRBV7-8 CASSSVVSQEGKKLFF TGTGCCAGCAGCTCAGTCGTGAGTCAGGAGGGGAAAAAACTGTTTTTT
NA TRBJ2-5 NA TRBV27 CASRTRLGAKETQYF TGTGCCAGCAGAACAAGACTCGGGGCTAAAGAGACCCAGTACTTC
NA TRBJ2-1 few TRBV12-3/TRBV12-4 CASSLTGAALEQFF TGTGCCAGCAGTCTCACCGGGGCCGCCCTTGAGCAGTTCTTC
NA TRBJ2-3 few TRBV10-3 CAISEEGTPDTQYF TGTGCCATCAGTGAAGAGGGGACCCCAGATACGCAGTATTTT
TRBD1 TRBJ2-4 NA TRBV12-3/TRBV12-4 CASSRTGTKNIQNF TGTGCCAGCAGTCGGACAGGGACCAAAAACATTCAGAACTTC
NA TRBJ2-7 few TRBV20-1 CSARDIQRFSYEQYF TGCAGTGCTAGAGATATACAGAGATTCTCCTACGAGCAGTACTTC
NA TRBJ2-1 NA TRBV30 CAWSSPGGFYNEQFF TGTGCCTGGAGTTCGCCAGGGGGGTTCTACAATGAGCAGTTCTTC
TRBD2 TRBJ2-7 NA TRBV6-2/TRBV6-3 CASRDGGSRYEQYF TGTGCCAGCAGAGACGGCGGGAGCCGCTACGAGCAGTACTTC
NA TRBJ1-2 few TRBV3-1 CASSRTEISNYGYTF TGTGCCAGCAGCCGGACAGAAATTTCTAACTATGGCTACACCTTC
NA TRBJ2-2 NA TRBV7-6 CAGGVAGTGELFF TGTGCAGGCGGGGTGGCTGGGACCGGGGAGCTGTTTTTT
TRBD1 TRBJ1-4 NA TRBV4-3 CASSGRQGWNEKLFF TGCGCCAGCAGCGGAAGACAGGGGTGGAATGAAAAACTGTTTTTT
NA TRBJ1-2 NA TRBV11-2 CASSLGGASYGYTF TGTGCCAGCAGCTTGGGTGGGGCAAGCTATGGCTACACCTTC
NA TRBJ1-1 many TRBV7-2 CASSTRLMNTEAFF TGTGCCAGCAGTACTAGACTGATGAACACTGAAGCTTTCTTT
TRBD2 TRBJ2-5 NA TRBV20-1 CSARDTSGRETQYF TGCAGTGCTAGAGATACTAGCGGGAGAGAGACCCAGTACTTC
TRBD1 TRBJ1-6 NA TRBV7-8 CASTLSGQLNSPLHF TGTGCCAGCACCCTATCGGGACAGCTTAATTCACCCCTCCACTTT